A single sample gave rise to the 25 T cell receptor beta chains below, sequenced in a study of cytomegalovirus exposure and HLA in healthy donors. PCR used 60 Vbeta primers and 13 Jbeta primers. Sequencing used immunoSEQ multiplex PCR; TCRdb keeps in-frame clones, though not all of them. The sample has about 200,000 clones; approximately 70% are singletons. Sequencing was carried out using PBMCs. The receptor set was obtained from a woman aged 25 to 39 in good health and CMV-seronegative.

This clone turned up a few times. The chain has TRBV10-1 and TRBJ1-2; D remains ambiguous. The CDR3 runs 13 residues. The V gene's germline CDR1 is WNHNN and CDR2 SYGVQD (reference sequence). Between the trimmed V and J ends, which lost 0 bases and 6 bases, there was a span of 8 bases. CDR3 DNA: TGCGCCAGCAGTGAGTCGCAGGATCATGGCTACACCTTC. Translation gives CASSESQDHGYTF.

The chain recombines TRBV9 with TRBJ1-2, with D possibly matching TRBD1 (6 bases). The V and J ends lost 0 bases and 7 bases respectively, with 13 bases between them. The CDR3 sequence is 14 residues long. Germline-derived CDR1 and CDR2 are SGDLS and YYNGEE. CDR3 region: CASSVDSGVGGYTF. DNA of the CDR3: TGTGCCAGCAGCGTAGATTCAGGGGTAGGTGGCTACACCTTC.

The genes are TRBV10-2 and TRBJ2-2, with TRBD1 identical over 7 bases. CDR1 is WSHSY and CDR2 is SAAADI in the germline V gene. This CDR3 spans 15 amino acids. With V trimmed by 8 bases and J by 0 bases, 6 bases remained unmatched. The CDR3, as DNA: TGCGCCAGCGACAGGGACGGCGCGAACACCGGGGAGCTGTTTTTT. Its protein product is CASDRDGANTGELFF.

The V and J genes are TRBV5-1 and TRBJ2-5, with D perhaps TRBD2 (5 bases). V lost 4 bases and J lost 4, with 11 bases in between. This CDR3 contains 13 residues. CDR1 and CDR2 from the germline V gene are SGHRS and YFSETQ. The CDR3 DNA is TGCGCCAGCAGCATCTCTAGCAGAGAGACCCAGTACTTC. It specifies CASSISSRETQYF.

The genes are TRBV28 and TRBJ1-1; maybe TRBD1 (5 bases). Germline V gene sequence: CDR1 MDHEN, CDR2 SYDVKM. V was cut by 4 bases and J by 11 bases, with 17 bases left in between. The CDR3 contains 13 residues. The CDR3 reads CASSSGHSSSAFF. The CDR3 bases are TGTGCCAGCAGTTCTGGACACTCGTCCTCGGCTTTCTTT.

This sequence joins TRBV5-1 and TRBJ2-1; the match to TRBD2 covers 9 bases. This CDR3 spans 15 amino acids. Looked up from germline, CDR1 is SGHRS and CDR2 is YFSETQ. The V gene end was trimmed by 4 bases and the J gene end by 7 bases; junction bases not matched to a gene: 9. The CDR3 loop is CASSAGASGKNEQFF. The DNA of the CDR3 is TGCGCCAGCAGCGCCGGGGCTAGCGGGAAGAATGAGCAGTTCTTC.

The rearrangement links TRBV5-1 to TRBJ1-6; 8 nucleotides match TRBD1. This CDR3 has 16 residues. The V segment lost 1 base and the J segment 7 bases; nucleotides outside the gene matches: 7. From germline, CDR1 is SGHRS and CDR2 YFSETQ. CDR3 bases: TGCGCCAGCAGCTTGATTGGGACAGGAAGGAATTCACCCCTCCACTTT. It is translated as CASSLIGTGRNSPLHF. The full variable domain, its missing parts supplied by reference TRBV5-1 and TRBJ1-6, is KAGVTQTPRYLIKTRGQQVTLSCSPISGHRSVSWYQQTPGQGLQFLFEYFSETQRNKGNFPGRFSGRQFSNSRSEMNVSTLELGDSALYLCASSLIGTGRNSPLHFGNGTRLTVT.

The rearrangement uses TRBV12-5 and TRBJ1-3; TRBD1 might be the D (6 bases). This CDR3 spans 15 amino acids. V lost 1 base and J lost 0, with 7 bases in between. Germline assignment: CDR1 LGHNT and CDR2 FRNRAP. The CDR3 DNA is TGTGCTAGTGGTTTGGGGGACACCTCTGGAAACACCATATATTTT. The encoded protein is CASGLGDTSGNTIYF.

The chain is built from TRBV5-5 and TRBJ2-7; the match to TRBD1 covers 8 bases. This CDR3 spans 14 amino acids. CDR1 is SGHKS, CDR2 YYEKEE, per germline (reference sequence). V trimming: 4 bases; J trimming: 4 bases; junction bases outside the gene matches: 7. The CDR3 nucleotides are TGTGCCAGCAGCAAAAGGACAGGGTCTTACGAGCAGTACTTC. This encodes CASSKRTGSYEQYF.

This clone was counted between two and nine times. The chain combines TRBV2 with TRBJ2-1, with unresolved D. CDR1 is SNHLY, CDR2 FYNNEI, per germline. The CDR3 has 12 amino acids. Trimming pared 5 bases from V and 7 bases from J, leaving 9 bases between. The chain's CDR3 is CASSPQQNEQFF. CDR3 sequence (DNA): TGTGCCAGCAGTCCACAGCAAAATGAGCAGTTCTTC. The whole variable domain, remainder taken from reference TRBV2 and TRBJ2-1, is EPEVTQTPSHQVTQMGQEVILRCVPISNHLYFYWYRQILGQKVEFLVSFYNNEISEKSEIFDDQFSVERPDGSNFTLKIRSTKLEDSAMYFCASSPQQNEQFFGPGTRLTVL.

The chain employs TRBV30 and TRBJ1-1; 7 bases agree with TRBD1. The CDR3 runs to 17 residues. V shed 2 bases and J 0 bases; nucleotides not matched to a gene: 12. CDR1 GTSNPN and CDR2 SVGIG come from the germline V gene (reference sequence). The CDR3 sequence: CAWSPNRGTVMNTEAFF. Here the CDR3 DNA reads TGTGCCTGGAGTCCTAACAGGGGCACTGTGATGAACACTGAAGCTTTCTTT.

This chain joins TRBV19 and TRBJ2-7; D possibly corresponds to TRBD2 (6 bases). This CDR3 has 14 residues. Germline CDR1 LNHDA, CDR2 SQIVND (reference sequence). V lost 3 bases to trimming and J lost 4 bases, with 13 bases between them. Here the CDR3 reads CASSIRRESYEQYF. The DNA for the CDR3 is TGTGCCAGTAGTATTAGGAGGGAAAGTTACGAGCAGTACTTC. The full variable domain, in which reference TRBV19 and TRBJ2-7 provide the parts outside the CDR3, is DGGITQSPKYLFRKEGQNVTLSCEQNLNHDAMYWYRQDPGQGLRLIYYSQIVNDFQKGDIAEGYSVSREKKESFPLTVTSAQKNPTAFYLCASSIRRESYEQYFGPGTRLTVT.

This rearrangement joins TRBV11-1 to TRBJ2-1, with D tentatively TRBD2 (5 bases). The germline gives CDR1 SGHAT, CDR2 FQDESV (reference sequence). Trimming stripped 4 bases from V and 0 bases from J, with 13 bases between. The CDR3 runs 16 residues. The CDR3, as DNA: TGTGCCAGCAGCTGGGGAGCCCTGAGCTCCTACAATGAGCAGTTCTTC. Its translation: CASSWGALSSYNEQFF.

This clone was recorded only once. The V gene is TRBV5-1, the J gene TRBJ1-1; maybe TRBD1 (6 bases). The V gene lost 8 bases and the J gene lost 1 base, with 12 bases spanning the gap. Germline V gene data show CDR1 as SGHRS and CDR2 as YFSETQ. There are 13 residues in the CDR3. The CDR3 sequence: CASLQGANTEAFF. CDR3 coding DNA: TGCGCCAGTTTACAGGGCGCGAACACTGAAGCTTTCTTT.

The chain carries TRBV30 and TRBJ1-3; TRBD1 might be the D (6 bases). The CDR3 extends over 14 amino acids. V was shortened by 0 bases and J by 1 base, with 7 bases between the two germline ends. Germline lookup yields CDR1 GTSNPN and CDR2 SVGIG (reference sequence). DNA of the CDR3: TGTGCCTGGAGTGTCACAGGGTCTGGAAACACCATATATTTT. Protein: CAWSVTGSGNTIYF.

This clone appeared a few times. CDR3 DNA sequence: TGCGCCAGCAGCCAAGTAGCAGCGGGAGTCGGGGAGCTGTTTTTT. Amino acids: CASSQVAAGVGELFF. The rearrangement joins TRBV4-3 to TRBJ2-2; 8 nucleotides match TRBD2. The CDR3 is 15 amino acids. J lost 7 bases, V lost 1 base, and 5 bases had no gene match. Germline values: CDR1 LGHNA, CDR2 YSLEER.

The chain links TRBV18 to TRBJ1-2; 7 positions match TRBD1. Germline V lookup: CDR1 KGHSH, CDR2 LQKENI. Trimming cost V 0 bases and J 2 bases; bases outside gene matches: 6. CDR3 length: 16 residues. CDR3 DNA sequence: TGTGCCAGCTCACCACCTCCGGACAGGTCGAACTATGGCTACACCTTC. It is translated as CASSPPPDRSNYGYTF. Variable domain in full (rest from reference TRBV18 and TRBJ1-2): NAGVMQNPRHLVRRRGQEARLRCSPMKGHSHVYWYRQLPEEGLKFMVYLQKENIIDESGMPKERFSAEFPKEGPSILRIQQVVRGDSAAYFCASSPPPDRSNYGYTFGSGTRLTVV.

The V gene is TRBV2, the J gene TRBJ2-7; no reliable D call. V lost 3 bases and J 5 bases, leaving 5 bases between the germline ends. Germline CDR1 and CDR2: SNHLY and FYNNEI. CDR3 length: 11 residues. The chain's CDR3 is CASSEADEQYF. In nucleotides, the CDR3 is TGTGCCAGCAGTGAGGCCGACGAGCAGTACTTC.

The chain links TRBV19 to TRBJ2-7; 9 bases agree with TRBD2. V was clipped by 1 base and J by 3 bases; unmatched bases: 7. The germline CDR1 and CDR2 sequences are LNHDA and SQIVND (reference sequence). This CDR3 comprises 16 residues. For the CDR3, the DNA is TGTGCCAGTAGTATAGTAGGTAGCGGGAGTGTCTACGAGCAGTACTTC. Encoded protein: CASSIVGSGSVYEQYF. The whole variable domain, filled in from reference TRBV19 and TRBJ2-7, reads DGGITQSPKYLFRKEGQNVTLSCEQNLNHDAMYWYRQDPGQGLRLIYYSQIVNDFQKGDIAEGYSVSREKKESFPLTVTSAQKNPTAFYLCASSIVGSGSVYEQYFGPGTRLTVT.

V usage is TRBV19 and J usage is TRBJ2-7; no clear D. Germline values: CDR1 LNHDA, CDR2 SQIVND (reference sequence). The CDR3 is 13 residues long. The V end lost 6 bases, the J end lost 0 bases, and 9 bases lay between the germline ends. CDR3 in amino acids: CASSRVPSYEQYF. The CDR3 DNA sequence: TGTGCCAGTAGCCGGGTCCCCTCCTACGAGCAGTACTTC.

This sequence joins TRBV6-1 and TRBJ1-1; TRBD1 matches at 7 bases. This CDR3 has 11 residues. Trimming took 10 bases from V and 9 from J; bases not matched to a gene: 8. From germline, CDR1 is MNHNS and CDR2 SASEGT. CDR3 protein: CATKKGQKAFF. CDR3 DNA sequence: TGTGCCACCAAAAAGGGACAGAAAGCTTTCTTT.

This chain links TRBV29-1 with TRBJ2-3; 9 bases map to TRBD1. V shed 7 bases and J 4 bases; nucleotides not matched to a gene: 6. The CDR3 runs 13 residues. CDR1 and CDR2 from the germline V gene are SQVTM and ANQGSEA. CDR3: CSGDRVGPDTQYF. Here the CDR3 DNA reads TGCAGCGGGGACAGGGTTGGCCCAGATACGCAGTATTTT.

The chain couples TRBV18 to TRBJ1-5; D is perhaps TRBD1 (6 bases). Germline lookup yields CDR1 KGHSH and CDR2 LQKENI. CDR3 size: 15 residues. V was trimmed by 3 bases and J by 10 bases, leaving 19 bases between them. The CDR3 here is CASSPGGGAGQPQHF. The CDR3 DNA is TGTGCCAGCTCACCCGGGGGGGGCGCAGGTCAACCCCAGCATTTT. Looking up the rest from reference TRBV18 and TRBJ1-5 gives the full variable domain: NAGVMQNPRHLVRRRGQEARLRCSPMKGHSHVYWYRQLPEEGLKFMVYLQKENIIDESGMPKERFSAEFPKEGPSILRIQQVVRGDSAAYFCASSPGGGAGQPQHFGDGTRLSIL.

The chain uses TRBV27 and TRBJ1-2; D gene unclear. Trimming left V 6 bases short and J 5 bases short, with 13 bases between. Germline assignment: CDR1 MNHEY and CDR2 SMNVEV (reference sequence). The CDR3 sequence is 13 residues long. The CDR3, as DNA: TGTGCCAGCAGGCCCGGACGGGGTTATGGCTACACCTTC. Translating it yields CASRPGRGYGYTF.

V and J are TRBV5-6 and TRBJ1-6; a weak D match, TRBD1 (5 bases). Germline V lookup: CDR1 SGHDT, CDR2 YYEEEE. V lost 0 bases to trimming and J lost 8 bases, with 9 bases between them. This CDR3 contains 14 residues. For the CDR3, the DNA is TGTGCCAGCAGCTTGGGATGGGGGGATTCACCCCTCCACTTT. Its translation is CASSLGWGDSPLHF.